The 21 T cell receptor beta chains reported below all come from one sample, sequenced in a study of blood T cells in healthy people across ages. A second PCR of about 7 to 11 cycles used a sample-barcoded 5' primer and a J-beta primer mix. TCRdb itself ran the 5' RACE reads through MiXCR, one entry per CDR3 protein. Here the sample spans 780,000 or so distinct CDR3 sequences, approximately 60% being singletons. The sequencing input was blood. These TCRs come from a man between 35 and 55 years old in good health.

This clonotype was recorded many times. The V call is TRBV4-3, the J call TRBJ2-6; D is ambiguous. Germline assignment: CDR1 LGHNA and CDR2 YSLEER. The ends were cut back, 11 bases at V and 2 bases at J, with 19 bases in the middle. The CDR3 covers 16 residues. CDR3 sequence (DNA): TGCGCCGCCAGCCCCACGTTGCCTACTGGGGCCAACGTCCTGACTTTC. It encodes CAASPTLPTGANVLTF.

Many counts were recorded for this clonotype. The genes are TRBV2 and TRBJ1-2; weak D call: TRBD1 (5 bases). Germline lookup yields CDR1 SNHLY and CDR2 FYNNEI. This CDR3 region has 12 residues. V lost 4 bases to trimming and J lost 11 bases, with 14 bases between them. CDR3 nucleotides: TGTGCCAGCAGTGTATCGGCAGGGAGTTACACCTTC. Its protein is CASSVSAGSYTF.

In its sample, this clonotype was seen a few times. In DNA, the CDR3 is TGCAGCGTAACGATCAGGACAGGGAACATTCAGTACTTC. This encodes CSVTIRTGNIQYF. The V gene is TRBV29-1, the J gene TRBJ2-4; 8 nucleotides align to TRBD1. There are 13 residues in the CDR3. Germline V gives CDR1 SQVTM, CDR2 ANQGSEA. The V segment lost 6 bases and the J segment 7 bases; nucleotides outside the gene matches: 8.

The chain has TRBV3-1 and TRBJ1-4, with 9 bases that match TRBD1. The CDR3 runs 14 residues. Germline CDR1 reads LGHDT; CDR2 reads YNNKEL (reference sequence). Trimming took 4 bases from V and 8 from J; bases not matched to a gene: 5. CDR3 sequence: CASSRRTGDEKLFF. The CDR3 DNA follows: TGTGCCAGCAGCCGCCGGACAGGGGACGAAAAACTGTTTTTT.

The chain carries TRBV6-2 or TRBV6-3 and TRBJ2-1; the D gene is possibly TRBD2 (6 bases). With 0 bases removed from V and 7 bases from J, the gap between germline ends came to 10 bases. This CDR3 spans 14 amino acids. Germline CDR1 reads MNHEY; CDR2 reads SVGEGT. CDR3 loop: CASSYSTGGNEQFF. The CDR3 DNA sequence: TGTGCCAGCAGTTACTCGACCGGGGGAAATGAGCAGTTCTTC.

The chain is built from TRBV6-6 and TRBJ2-7, with D possibly TRBD1 on 6 matching bases. The CDR3 extends over 14 amino acids. CDR1 is MNHNY, CDR2 SVGAGI, per germline (reference sequence). V was cut by 5 bases and J by 6 bases, with 17 bases left in between. CDR3 DNA sequence: TGTGCCAGCAGTACCACCGGGACACGAAGCGAGCAGTACTTC. It specifies CASSTTGTRSEQYF.

The CDR3 DNA sequence: TGTGCCAGCAGCTTAAGGGGGGGGCCGTACAATGAGCAGTACTTC. Translating it yields CASSLRGGPYNEQYF. The chain joins TRBV7-3 to TRBJ2-1; D is perhaps TRBD2 (7 bases). The DNA end is a closer match to TRBJ2-7, so the J assignment may be wrong. CDR1 is SGHTA, CDR2 FQGTGA, per germline. The CDR3 sequence is 15 residues long.

This rearrangement joins TRBV2 to TRBJ2-6; D not certain. Germline CDR1 and CDR2: SNHLY and FYNNEI. The CDR3 runs 15 residues. The ends were cut back, 2 bases at V and 0 bases at J, with 5 bases in the middle. CDR3: CASSEIVSGANVLTF. CDR3 DNA sequence: TGTGCCAGCAGTGAAATAGTCTCTGGGGCCAACGTCCTGACTTTC.

This clonotype was detected only a few times. The V gene is TRBV7-2, the J gene TRBJ2-1, with D uncertain. This CDR3 is 12 amino acids long. Germline CDR1 is SGHTA and CDR2 is FQGNSA. Trimming shortened V by 7 bases and J by 6 bases, and 10 bases separated the two germline ends. In DNA, the CDR3 is TGTGCCAGCAACCTATTTTCCAATGAGCAGTTCTTC. Amino acid sequence: CASNLFSNEQFF.

V usage is TRBV7-3 and J usage is TRBJ2-7, with TRBD2 identical over 11 bases. The DNA end is more similar to TRBJ2-5, so the J call may be wrong. There are 16 residues in the CDR3. From germline, CDR1 is SGHTA and CDR2 FQGTGA. The CDR3 loop reads CASSSQGTSGQETQYF. The CDR3 nucleotides are TGTGCCAGCAGCTCACAAGGGACTAGCGGACAAGAGACCCAGTACTTC.

This rearrangement joins TRBV29-1 to TRBJ1-2, with 8 bases lining up with TRBD1. Losses at the gene ends were 6 bases for V and 4 bases for J; bases not matched to a gene: 10. The CDR3 is made up of 14 amino acids. Per germline, CDR1 SQVTM and CDR2 ANQGSEA. CDR3 nucleotide sequence: TGCAGCGTGGTAGGACAGGGCCAATCCTATGGCTACACCTTC. Translated: CSVVGQGQSYGYTF. Supplemented by reference TRBV29-1 and TRBJ1-2, the full variable domain reads SAVISQKPSRDICQRGTSLTIQCQVDSQVTMMFWYRQQPGQSLTLIATANQGSEATYESGFVIDKFPISRPNLTFSTLTVSNMSPEDSSIYLCSVVGQGQSYGYTFGSGTRLTVV.

This chain uses TRBV7-6 with TRBJ1-5; 7 nucleotides agree with TRBD1. Germline V lookup: CDR1 SGHVS, CDR2 FNYEAQ. With 5 bases clipped from V and 5 bases from J, the junction kept 6 bases outside the gene matches. The CDR3 is 14 residues long. The CDR3 DNA follows: TGTGCCAGCAGCGAAATACAGGGGCATCAGCCCCAGCATTTT. Its protein product is CASSEIQGHQPQHF.

This clonotype occurred a few times. The chain has TRBV7-3 and TRBJ2-1, with D unresolved. The V gene lost 0 bases and the J gene lost 2 bases, with 8 bases spanning the gap. Germline values: CDR1 SGHTA, CDR2 FQGTGA. The CDR3 spans 15 residues. CDR3 sequence: CASSLTLGAYNEQFF. As DNA, the CDR3 is TGTGCCAGCAGCTTAACCCTGGGCGCCTACAATGAGCAGTTCTTC.

The rearrangement joins TRBV20-1 to TRBJ2-1; 8 positions agree with TRBD2. CDR3 length: 16 residues. The germline V gene has CDR1 DFQATT and CDR2 SNEGSKA (reference sequence). J was trimmed by 3 bases and V by 0 bases; bases with no gene match: 7. The DNA for the CDR3 is TGCAGTGCTAGAGATGTCGGCGGGAGGATCTACAATGAGCAGTTCTTC. Translating it yields CSARDVGGRIYNEQFF.

This clonotype was seen a few times. The rearrangement joins TRBV20-1 to TRBJ2-3, with TRBD2 as a possible D gene (5 bases). Trimming stripped 6 bases from V and 4 bases from J, with 14 bases between. The germline V gene has CDR1 DFQATT and CDR2 SNEGSKA (reference sequence). CDR3 length: 13 residues. This CDR3 is CSARRGFADTQYF. The CDR3 DNA reads as TGCAGTGCCAGACGAGGGTTTGCAGATACGCAGTATTTT.

This clonotype was observed a few times. The chain combines TRBV13 with TRBJ2-3; the match to TRBD2 covers 10 bases. The CDR3 is 16 residues long. The germline CDR1 and CDR2 sequences are PRHDT and FYEKMQ (reference sequence). The V segment lost 0 bases and the J segment 2 bases; nucleotides outside the gene matches: 2. The CDR3 bases are TGTGCCAGCAGCTTAGGCACTAGCGGGACCACAGATACGCAGTATTTT. Amino acids: CASSLGTSGTTDTQYF.

This clonotype appeared a few times. The chain uses TRBV25-1 and TRBJ2-4; D is ambiguous. Germline V gives CDR1 MGHDK, CDR2 SYGVNS. With 5 bases removed from V and 9 bases from J, the gap between germline ends came to 11 bases. This CDR3 region has 12 residues. The CDR3 sequence: CASSPSSGIQYF. CDR3 in DNA: TGTGCCAGCAGTCCCTCGAGTGGCATTCAGTACTTC. Filled out from reference TRBV25-1 and TRBJ2-4, the complete variable domain reads EADIYQTPRYLVIGTGKKITLECSQTMGHDKMYWYQQDPGMELHLIHYSYGVNSTEKGDLSSESTVSRIRTEHFPLTLESARPSHTSQYLCASSPSSGIQYFGAGTRLSVL.

This chain connects TRBV6-5 to TRBJ1-2; D not certain. V was pared by 5 bases and J by 0 bases, with 13 bases between. This CDR3 region has 15 residues. CDR1 is MNHEY and CDR2 is SVGAGI in the germline V gene. This CDR3 reads CASSGYPRSNYGYTF. The CDR3 DNA follows: TGTGCCAGCAGTGGCTATCCCAGATCTAACTATGGCTACACCTTC.

This clonotype was detected ten times or more. The gene calls are TRBV7-2 and TRBJ1-1, with 7 bases matching TRBD1. V shed 5 bases, J shed 1 base, and the junction held 4 bases outside the gene matches. This CDR3 region has 14 residues. Germline CDR1 SGHTA, CDR2 FQGNSA. The CDR3 region is CASSRGTENTEAFF. The DNA for the CDR3 is TGTGCCAGCAGCCGCGGGACAGAGAACACTGAAGCTTTCTTT. Drawing the rest from reference TRBV7-2 and TRBJ1-1, the complete variable domain is GAGVSQSPSNKVTEKGKDVELRCDPISGHTALYWYRQSLGQGLEFLIYFQGNSAPDKSGLPSDRFSAERTGGSVSTLTIQRTQQEDSAVYLCASSRGTENTEAFFGQGTRLTVV.

V gene TRBV29-1 combines with J gene TRBJ1-1; the D is unclear. CDR1 is SQVTM and CDR2 is ANQGSEA in the germline V gene. The V end lost 2 bases, the J end lost 1 base, and 8 bases lay between the germline ends. There are 13 residues in the CDR3. DNA for the CDR3: TGCAGCGTTGAATTGGCCCGGAACACTGAAGCTTTCTTT. Its protein product is CSVELARNTEAFF.

This chain joins TRBV27 and TRBJ1-2; tentatively, D is TRBD1 (5 bases). The germline gives CDR1 MNHEY, CDR2 SMNVEV (reference sequence). This CDR3 is 16 amino acids long. With 0 bases removed from V and 7 bases from J, the gap between germline ends came to 18 bases. CDR3 loop: CASSLSNQWGGSGYTF. DNA of the CDR3: TGTGCCAGCAGTTTATCTAACCAGTGGGGGGGAAGTGGCTACACCTTC.